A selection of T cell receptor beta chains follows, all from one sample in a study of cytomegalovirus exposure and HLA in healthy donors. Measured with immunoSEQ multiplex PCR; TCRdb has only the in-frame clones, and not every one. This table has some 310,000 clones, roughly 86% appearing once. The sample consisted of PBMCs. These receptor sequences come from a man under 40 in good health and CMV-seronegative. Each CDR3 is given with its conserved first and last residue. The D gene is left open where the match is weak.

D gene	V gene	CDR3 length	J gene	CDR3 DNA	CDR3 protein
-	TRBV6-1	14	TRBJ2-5	TGTGCCAGCGCTACCAGGACAACCCAAGAGACCCAGTACTTC	CASATRTTQETQYF
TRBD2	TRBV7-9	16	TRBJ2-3	TGTGCCAGCAGCCCCCCGGGTAGCGGGAACACAGATACGCAGTATTTT	CASSPPGSGNTDTQYF
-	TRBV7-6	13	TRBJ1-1	TGTGCCAGCAGCTTAAGCGGGAACACTGAAGCTTTCTTT	CASSLSGNTEAFF
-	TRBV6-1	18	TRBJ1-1	TGTGCCAGCAGTGAAGGCGAGAACAGCATAGTCATGAACACTGAAGCTTTCTTT	CASSEGENSIVMNTEAFF
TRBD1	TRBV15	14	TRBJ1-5	TGTGCCACCAGCACTGGACAGGGGAATCAGCCCCAGCATTTT	CATSTGQGNQPQHF
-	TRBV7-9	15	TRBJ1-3	TGTGCCAGCAGCTTAGGTGGACAGCGCTCAAACACCATATATTTT	CASSLGGQRSNTIYF
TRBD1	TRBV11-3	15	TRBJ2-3	TGTGCCAGCAGCGTCGGGACAGGCTACACAGATACGCAGTATTTT	CASSVGTGYTDTQYF
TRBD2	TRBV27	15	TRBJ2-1	TGTGCCAGCAGTTTAGCTAGCGGGGGGGTCAATGAGCAGTTCTTC	CASSLASGGVNEQFF
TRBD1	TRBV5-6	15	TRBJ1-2	TGTGCCAGCAGCTACCCGACAGGGGGTATCTATGGCTACACCTTC	CASSYPTGGIYGYTF
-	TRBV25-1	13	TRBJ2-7	TGTGCCAGCAGTGATCGGGGGTTGGACGAGCAGTACTTC	CASSDRGLDEQYF
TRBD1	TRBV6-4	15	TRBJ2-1	TGTGCCAGCAGTGACTCTTCAGACAGGGGCAATGAGCAGTTCTTC	CASSDSSDRGNEQFF
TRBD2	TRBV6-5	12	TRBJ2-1	TGTGCCAGCAATAGACCGGGACTAGCGGAGTTCTTC	CASNRPGLAEFF
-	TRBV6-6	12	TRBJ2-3	TGTGCCAGCAGTGGCCTTACAGATACGCAGTATTTT	CASSGLTDTQYF
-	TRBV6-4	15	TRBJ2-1	TGTGCCAGTAGGGACCGCTTTCGGTTCTACAATGAGCAGTTCTTC	CASRDRFRFYNEQFF
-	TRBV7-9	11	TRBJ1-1	TGTGCCAGCAGGGGAGGCGCTGAAGCTTTCTTT	CASRGGAEAFF
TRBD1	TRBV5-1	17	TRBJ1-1	TGCGCCAGCAGCATAAGAACTACAGGGGGCTTGGACACTGAAGCTTTCTTT	CASSIRTTGGLDTEAFF